This is a list of T cell receptor beta chains from one sample in a study of CD8+ T cells in alopecia areata. The protocol was immunoSEQ multiplex PCR, while the TCRdb copy is restricted to in-frame clones and leaves out a portion. This sample has approximately 54,000 clones, with around 96% found just once. Sequences were derived from CD8+ T cells sorted from blood, sampled at week 0. The receptors stem from a human donor with alopecia areata. CDR3s include the opening cysteine and the closing phenylalanine or tryptophan. A D gene is named only where the DNA matches it firmly.

v_gene	len	d_gene	j_gene	CDR3aa
TRBV4-3	14	TRBD2	TRBJ2-5	CASSQERGGETQYF
TRBV21-1	16	.	TRBJ1-1	CASSKRGLQGTSEAFF
TRBV27	18	TRBD2	TRBJ2-3	CASTNLGTSGTSTDTQYF
TRBV7-8	14	.	TRBJ2-7	CASRLTTGSHEQYF
TRBV12-5	16	.	TRBJ2-5	CASGSSRVGALGTQYF
TRBV2	14	.	TRBJ2-7	CASTWDSAGYEQYF
TRBV9	14	.	TRBJ2-2	CASSAPLGAGELFF
TRBV19	15	.	TRBJ2-3	CASSSPGTSTDTQYF
TRBV7-9	16	TRBD1	TRBJ1-5	CASSPWTGEGNQPQHF
TRBV11-2	12	.	TRBJ1-5	CASSQTGQPQHF
TRBV27	15	.	TRBJ1-5	CASSIQGSFNQPQHF
TRBV6-5	15	.	TRBJ2-4	CASSPTILAKNIQYF
TRBV27	16	TRBD1	TRBJ1-4	CASSLTTGGANEKLFF
TRBV29-1	12	TRBD1	TRBJ2-2	CSAAGGGGELFF
TRBV5-1	15	.	TRBJ1-5	CASSLDGSRNQPQHF
TRBV7-8	19	TRBD1	TRBJ2-2	CASSLTGGAIVANTGELFF
TRBV4-2	15	.	TRBJ1-4	CASSQERGTVEKLFF
TRBV4-1	14	.	TRBJ2-7	CASSQVGAYYEQYF
TRBV28	15	TRBD1	TRBJ1-5	CASRWTGGSNQPQHF
TRBV29-1	16	TRBD1	TRBJ2-7	CSVAGTGGHRPYEQYF
TRBV7-2	14	.	TRBJ1-1	CASSLAEGVGEAFF
TRBV2	15	.	TRBJ2-7	CASTGAGLSSYEQYF
TRBV6-1	13	.	TRBJ1-1	CASRSGVNTEAFF
TRBV6-6	15	TRBD1	TRBJ2-6	CASTQGAGGANVLTF
TRBV19	14	.	TRBJ1-2	CASSPPGSTDGYTF
TRBV4-1	13	.	TRBJ2-7	CASSPGRDYEQYF
TRBV5-4	18	TRBD2	TRBJ2-3	CASSQEAGTSGEADTQYF
TRBV4-1	13	.	TRBJ2-2	CASSLGLTGELFF
TRBV4-1	15	.	TRBJ1-4	CASSQDSPGREKLFF
TRBV5-6	18	TRBD2	TRBJ2-3	CASSFLASGGFSTDTQYF
TRBV7-9	14	.	TRBJ2-1	CASSFGGNSNEQFF
TRBV9	13	.	TRBJ2-1	CASSGTNDNEQFF
TRBV5-4	13	TRBD2	TRBJ2-3	CASSRDYTDTQYF
TRBV4-3	15	TRBD1	TRBJ2-3	CASSPDRANTDTQYF
TRBV6-5	15	TRBD1	TRBJ2-1	CASSYSGTGGNEQFF
TRBV6-6	13	.	TRBJ1-1	CASSYGSGPEAFF
TRBV7-2	13	.	TRBJ2-1	CASSLVDGNEQFF
TRBV4-3	17	.	TRBJ1-2	CASSQGSNIREFYGYTF
TRBV15	15	TRBD1	TRBJ2-1	CATSRTGGTYNEQFF
TRBV27	12	.	TRBJ2-3	CASSSDTDTQYF
TRBV29-1	15	.	TRBJ2-3	CSVVSPGSGADTQYF
TRBV6-6	12	.	TRBJ2-1	CASSYLHDEQFF
TRBV6-1	13	TRBD2	TRBJ2-4	CASSGQGGNIQYF
TRBV9	16	TRBD1	TRBJ2-2	CASSALDRGLAGELFF
TRBV7-2	13	.	TRBJ2-3	CASSSRVGDTQYF
TRBV5-1	15	TRBD1	TRBJ1-1	CASSLRGQGNTEAFF
TRBV9	15	.	TRBJ2-7	CASSFRTGSSYEQYF
TRBV4-2	16	TRBD2	TRBJ2-1	CASSQELAGAPFEQFF
TRBV5-4	11	.	TRBJ1-1	CASTQGTEAFF
TRBV19	13	.	TRBJ1-2	CASSIASSDGYTF